This T cell receptor beta chain was recorded in a study of yellow fever vaccine responses in identical twins. On this clonotype itself: Its specificity is not known.

TCRdb reprocessed the RT-PCR reads with MiXCR, giving one entry per CDR3 protein. The sample holds 30,000 to 35,000 distinct CDR3 sequences, less than 70% seen once. From germline, CDR1 is SEHNR and CDR2 FQNEAQ (reference sequence). With 5 bases clipped from V and 2 bases from J, the junction kept 7 bases outside the gene matches. The CDR3 is 15 residues long. Findings and caveats of the study: Reported findings indicate that twins' vaccine T cell responses seemed partially convergent, partially personalized.

The TCR sequence derives from a woman under 30 who received the yellow fever vaccine. The chain employs TRBV7-9 and TRBJ2-7; TRBD1 matches at 9 bases. Material: T cells from blood (PBMCs), unsorted or a sorted subset (not recorded which), obtained before or after yellow fever vaccination (not recorded which). The DNA of the CDR3 is TGTGCCAGCAGCGAAACAGGGGGCCATCCCTACGAGCAGTACTTC. Residues: CASSETGGHPYEQYF.